The 17 T cell receptor beta chains given below trace back to one sample, sequenced in a study of cytomegalovirus exposure and HLA in healthy donors. PCR involved 60 Vbeta and 13 Jbeta primers. Libraries were prepared by immunoSEQ multiplex PCR; TCRdb keeps only in-frame clonotypes and omits some of them. The repertoire consists of over 110,000 clones, with under 85% occurring once and the leading ten covering just under 1%. The sample was PBMCs. Receptor source: a man aged 18 to 30 in good health and CMV-seronegative.

The CDR3 region has the DNA TGTGCCAGTATCGATCGTGGGGGCAGGGACACTGAAGCTTTCTTT. Translation: CASIDRGGRDTEAFF. V and J are TRBV19 and TRBJ1-1; possible D gene TRBD1, 6 bases. The germline gives CDR1 LNHDA, CDR2 SQIVND (reference sequence). The CDR3 runs 15 residues. V lost 7 bases, J lost 3 bases, and 18 bases lay in between.

This chain joins TRBV6-5 and TRBJ2-7, with 7 positions matching TRBD1. The trim removed 6 bases at V and 6 bases at J, leaving 8 bases unmatched. CDR3 length: 13 residues. From germline, CDR1 is MNHEY and CDR2 SVGAGI. The CDR3 DNA reads as TGTGCCAGCAGCGCCGGGACAGCCTCCGAGCAGTACTTC. Its translation: CASSAGTASEQYF.

The chain joins TRBV7-6 to TRBJ2-7, with D tentatively TRBD1 (5 bases). V lost 2 bases, J lost 6 bases, and 11 bases lay in between. This CDR3 is 13 amino acids long. In germline, CDR1 is SGHVS, CDR2 FNYEAQ. This CDR3 is CASSLQGSSEQYF. The DNA of the CDR3 is TGTGCCAGCAGCTTACAGGGCAGTTCCGAGCAGTACTTC.

V usage is TRBV6-1 and J usage is TRBJ1-1; D may be TRBD1 (5 bases). Trimming removed 6 bases at V and 1 base at J, with 15 bases between. CDR1 and CDR2 from the germline V gene are MNHNS and SASEGT. The CDR3 has 15 residues. The CDR3, as DNA: TGTGCCAGCAGCGCAGAAAGGACACGGAACACTGAAGCTTTCTTT. Translating gives CASSAERTRNTEAFF.

The gene calls are TRBV11-3 and TRBJ2-1; 10 nucleotides agree with TRBD1. Germline CDR1 is SGHNT and CDR2 is YENEEA. After removal of 5 bases from V and 7 bases from J, the junction contained 8 bases not matched to a gene. This CDR3 has 15 amino acids. The CDR3: CASSLGTGVANEQFF. The CDR3 DNA is TGTGCCAGCAGCCTCGGGACAGGGGTAGCGAATGAGCAGTTCTTC.

This rearrangement joins TRBV18 to TRBJ2-5; TRBD1 might be the D (6 bases). Germline loops: CDR1 KGHSH, CDR2 LQKENI. The CDR3 has 15 residues. V was cut by 1 base and J by 2 bases, with 11 bases left in between. The CDR3 bases are TGTGCCAGCTCACCACTCGACAGGTTTCAAGAGACCCAGTACTTC. Translating it yields CASSPLDRFQETQYF.

There are a few counts of this clone. The genes are TRBV27 and TRBJ1-2; 8 bases line up with TRBD1. The CDR3 contains 14 residues. The germline CDR1 and CDR2 sequences are MNHEY and SMNVEV (reference sequence). The junction had 1 base not matched to a gene; V was cut back by 2 bases and J by 2 bases. This CDR3 is CASSLQGANYGYTF. DNA for the CDR3: TGTGCCAGCAGTTTACAGGGGGCAAACTATGGCTACACCTTC.

The J gene is TRBJ2-4, the V gene TRBV27, with 7 bases lining up with TRBD1. This CDR3 has 14 amino acids. The germline gives CDR1 MNHEY, CDR2 SMNVEV (reference sequence). Trimming at V came to 5 bases and at J to 8 bases, leaving 9 bases not matched to a gene. CDR3 nucleotides: TGTGCCAGCAGTCGTAGGACAGGAGGTGACATTCAGTACTTC. This encodes CASSRRTGGDIQYF.

This clone was counted only a few times. J is TRBJ1-5 and V is TRBV4-3, with D possibly TRBD1 on 6 matching bases. Germline CDR1 reads LGHNA; CDR2 reads YSLEER. Trimming pared 0 bases from V and 6 bases from J, leaving 12 bases between. CDR3 size: 15 residues. The CDR3 sequence: CASSQDGGAGQPQHF. The CDR3 DNA sequence: TGCGCCAGCAGCCAAGATGGGGGGGCGGGTCAGCCCCAGCATTTT.

This sequence joins TRBV4-3 and TRBJ2-7, with a tentative D call TRBD1 (7 bases). The CDR3 runs to 14 residues. V lost 1 base, J lost 4 bases, and 11 bases lay in between. The germline CDR1 and CDR2 sequences are LGHNA and YSLEER. This CDR3 reads CASSQGRGRYEQYF. CDR3 bases: TGCGCCAGCAGCCAAGGCAGGGGGAGGTACGAGCAGTACTTC.

This sequence joins TRBV7-2 and TRBJ2-7; the match to TRBD2 covers 12 bases. Germline CDR1 reads SGHTA; CDR2 reads FQGNSA. Losses at the gene ends were 3 bases for V and 4 bases for J; bases not matched to a gene: 4. The CDR3 length is 15 residues. The CDR3 region is CASSFRLAGAYEQYF. In nucleotides, the CDR3 is TGTGCCAGCAGCTTCAGACTAGCGGGGGCTTACGAGCAGTACTTC.

The V and J genes are TRBV6-5 and TRBJ1-2, with 8 bases identical to TRBD1. This CDR3 comprises 15 residues. V gave up 2 bases and J gave up 7 bases; unmatched junction bases: 9. Germline V CDR1 and CDR2: MNHEY, SVGAGI. This chain's CDR3 is CASSYATGDISGYTF. The CDR3 bases are TGTGCCAGCAGTTACGCGACAGGGGATATAAGTGGCTACACCTTC.

The chain joins TRBV9 to TRBJ2-1; D may be TRBD2 (5 bases). Germline V gives CDR1 SGDLS, CDR2 YYNGEE. The CDR3 has 18 residues. The germline V and J ends were trimmed by 3 bases and 2 bases, with 21 bases remaining between them. The DNA for the CDR3 is TGTGCCAGCAGCGCTATTACACGGGGTACGAAAACCTACAATGAGCAGTTCTTC. It specifies CASSAITRGTKTYNEQFF.

The chain recombines TRBV5-6 with TRBJ2-7; D perhaps matches TRBD1 (6 bases). The V end lost 5 bases, the J end lost 4 bases, and 16 bases lay between the germline ends. Germline CDR1 is SGHDT and CDR2 is YYEEEE. There are 14 residues in the CDR3. This chain's CDR3 is CASRGVGAGYEQYF. The CDR3 DNA reads as TGTGCCAGCAGGGGTGTGGGGGCTGGGTACGAGCAGTACTTC.

The chain recombines TRBV4-1 with TRBJ1-4; TRBD1 aligns across 10 bases. The CDR3 is 17 residues long. Germline V gene sequence: CDR1 MGHRA, CDR2 YSYEKL. With 4 bases clipped from V and 7 bases from J, the junction kept 12 bases outside the gene matches. The chain's CDR3 is CASSPLGQGTLLEKLFF. The CDR3 nucleotides are TGCGCCAGCAGCCCTTTGGGACAGGGGACCTTACTTGAAAAACTGTTTTTT.

This clone was seen just once. V is TRBV7-9 and J is TRBJ1-2, with D possibly TRBD1 on 5 matching bases. The V end was cut by 5 bases, the J end by 3 bases, with 13 bases between. The CDR3 spans 14 residues. Germline CDR1 reads SEHNR; CDR2 reads FQNEAQ (reference sequence). CDR3 residues: CASSVRQSHYGYTF. DNA of the CDR3: TGTGCCAGCAGCGTGCGACAGTCCCACTATGGCTACACCTTC.

V is TRBV14 and J is TRBJ1-2; D is perhaps TRBD1 (5 bases). V lost 3 bases, J lost 5 bases, and 16 bases lay in between. The germline V gene has CDR1 SGHDN and CDR2 FVKESK. This CDR3 spans 15 amino acids. The CDR3 reads CASSQKTERLYGYTF. CDR3 nucleotide sequence: TGTGCCAGCAGCCAGAAGACAGAACGCTTATATGGCTACACCTTC.